This TCR beta chain stems from a study of cytomegalovirus exposure and HLA in healthy donors. Study context: Earlier, approximately 110 million unique TCR beta sequences were recovered from approximately 180 million T cells by an analysis.

A remark on this clone: Its specificity is not known.

The germline gives CDR1 LNHNV, CDR2 YYDKDF (reference sequence). CDR3 length: 15 amino acids. Between the trimmed V and J ends, which lost 4 bases and 4 bases, there was a span of 13 bases. 60 Vbeta and 13 Jbeta primers were used in PCR. TCRdb keeps only in-frame clones here, not all; method: immunoSEQ multiplex PCR. The sample contains some 190,000 clones, 65% to 85% of which appear only once. Findings of the study overall: For most TCR sequences rarity was the rule, although some public TCRs occurred in many donors.

Sequences were obtained from PBMCs. The V call is TRBV15, the J call TRBJ2-2; D call uncertain. This TCR derives from a man between 18 and 29 years old in good health and CMV-seronegative. Here the CDR3 DNA reads TGTGCCACCAGCACTCTACTAACGGCCACCGGGGAGCTGTTTTTT. It yields the protein CATSTLLTATGELFF.